The present TCR beta chain was sequenced within a study of blood T cell repertoires in COVID-19. The germline CDR1 and CDR2 sequences are SGHTA and FQGNSA. Trimming removed 5 bases at V and 5 bases at J, with 8 bases between. CDR3 length equals 12 residues. The protocol was immunoSEQ multiplex PCR, while the TCRdb copy is restricted to in-frame clones and leaves out a portion. The repertoire holds 150,000 to 200,000 clones, with approximately 87% as singletons. This receptor was obtained from a woman aged 55-70 years with COVID-19, enrolled during active disease. Input material: peripheral blood. This chain joins TRBV7-2 and TRBJ2-3; D gene unclear. Here the CDR3 reads CASSPGGDTQYF. The CDR3 nucleotides read TGTGCCAGCAGCCCGGGTGGAGATACGCAGTATTTT.